Detailed here is one T cell receptor beta chain. Its antigen is as yet unknown. Sequence at one end of the junction differs from germline and may be a read error. These data belong to a study of graft-versus-host responses after intestinal transplantation. In the study overall: The recipients all started with anti-thymocyte globulin induction and then took tacrolimus and steroids for 2 to 3 years. Points from the study as a whole: Early after transplant, HvG declines were associated with peak levels of circulating GvH clones. Those patients showing graft-donor T cell macrochimerism displayed high graft-versus-host to host-versus-graft clonal ratios in allografts. Recipient bone marrow held GvH clones, some seen earlier in ileum or blood.

Generated by immunoSEQ multiplex PCR, the TCRdb table keeps only in-frame clones and is missing some. This sample yields roughly 92,000 clones, of which 90% are seen a single time; 0.11% belongs to the top ten. CDR1 is SSHAT and CDR2 is FNYEAQ in the germline V gene (reference sequence). The CDR3 is made up of 15 amino acids. This clonotype was obtained from a human donor who received an intestinal transplant. The V gene is TRBV7-7, the J gene TRBJ2-5, with 9 nucleotides matching TRBD2. The sequences come from unstimulated CD4+ T cells sorted from spleen or lymph node cells, collected before intestinal transplant. CDR3 sequence (DNA): TGTGCTAGCAGCTTAGCGGGACTAGCCGCCCAGACCCAGTACTTC. It translates to CASSLAGLAAQTQYF.